The present TCR beta chain was sequenced within a study of cytomegalovirus exposure and HLA in healthy donors. This CDR3 is built from 13 residues. The V end was cut by 3 bases, the J end by 0 bases, with 5 bases between. Germline V CDR1 and CDR2: SGHVS, FNYEAQ. 60 Vbeta and 13 Jbeta primers were used in PCR. Clones were read by immunoSEQ multiplex PCR, and TCRdb kept only the in-frame ones, dropping some. The sample's table shows 150,000 to 200,000 clones. This TCR was recovered from a woman aged 55-70 years in good health and CMV-seronegative. The sequenced material came from PBMCs. The chain couples TRBV7-6 to TRBJ1-1, with D unclear. The CDR3 region is CASSFTVNTEAFF. CDR3 DNA sequence: TGTGCCAGCAGCTTTACAGTGAACACTGAAGCTTTCTTT.